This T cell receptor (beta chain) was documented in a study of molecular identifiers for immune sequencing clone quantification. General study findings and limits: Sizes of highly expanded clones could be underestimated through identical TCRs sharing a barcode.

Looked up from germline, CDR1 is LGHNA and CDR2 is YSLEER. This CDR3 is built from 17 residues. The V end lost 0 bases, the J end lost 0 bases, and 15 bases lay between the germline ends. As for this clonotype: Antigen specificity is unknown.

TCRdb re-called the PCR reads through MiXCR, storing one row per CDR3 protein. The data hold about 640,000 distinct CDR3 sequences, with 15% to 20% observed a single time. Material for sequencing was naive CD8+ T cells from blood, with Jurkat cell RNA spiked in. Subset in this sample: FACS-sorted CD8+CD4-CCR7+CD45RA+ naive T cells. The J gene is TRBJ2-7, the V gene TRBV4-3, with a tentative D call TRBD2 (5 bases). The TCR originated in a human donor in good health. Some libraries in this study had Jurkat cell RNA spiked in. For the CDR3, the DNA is TGCGCCAGCAGCCAAGATGCGGGCAAGGTTTTCTCCTACGAGCAGTACTTC. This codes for CASSQDAGKVFSYEQYF.